A single sample is the source of the 9 T cell receptor beta chains below, sequenced in a study of T cells after yellow fever vaccination. TCRdb called the 5' RACE reads again in MiXCR, with one record for every CDR3 protein. The sample records approximately 550,000 distinct CDR3 sequences, roughly 13% being singletons. The starting material was PBMCs, obtained on the day of the yellow fever booster vaccination. The receptors shown here come from a man aged 25-45 years who received the YFV17D yellow fever vaccine.

This clonotype was found a few times. CDR3 sequence (DNA): TGCGCCAGCGATCAGGGCGGCGGGGCAGATACGCAGTATTTT. It specifies CASDQGGGADTQYF. The chain links TRBV5-1 to TRBJ2-3; D is possibly TRBD2 (6 bases). V was shortened by 7 bases and J by 4 bases, with 16 bases between the two germline ends. The CDR3 spans 14 residues. Germline V gene data show CDR1 as SGHRS and CDR2 as YFSETQ.

This clonotype has just a few counts. This chain uses TRBV3-1 with TRBJ2-7; D is unclear. Trimming shortened V by 2 bases and J by 2 bases, and 16 bases separated the two germline ends. The V gene's germline CDR1 is LGHDT and CDR2 YNNKEL (reference sequence). The CDR3 contains 16 residues. The CDR3 here is CASSQLFNRRTYEQYF. In DNA form, the CDR3 reads TGTGCCAGCAGCCAACTATTTAATCGGAGAACCTACGAGCAGTACTTC.

This clonotype came up a few times. The V call is TRBV4-2, the J call TRBJ2-7, with D unclear. The V gene lost 4 bases and the J gene lost 6 bases, with 13 bases spanning the gap. This CDR3 has 13 residues. The germline V gene encodes CDR1 LGHNA and CDR2 YNFKEQ. The CDR3 protein is CASSPPRAREQYF. The CDR3, as DNA: TGTGCCAGCAGCCCCCCCCGGGCTCGCGAGCAGTACTTC.

To note about this clonotype: The junction departs from the called germline gene at one end, perhaps through a read error. The J gene is TRBJ2-3, the V gene TRBV3-1; possible D gene TRBD2, 5 bases. This CDR3 contains 15 residues. Looked up from germline, CDR1 is LGHDT and CDR2 is YNNKEL (reference sequence). DNA for the CDR3: TGTGCCACCAGCCTACTTGGGGAGCGAACAGATACGCAGTATTTT. Residues: CATSLLGERTDTQYF.

The CDR3 DNA reads as TGTGCCAGCAGCTCCACGACCGGGAGGACAGAGACCCAGTACTTC. It is translated as CASSSTTGRTETQYF. The gene calls are TRBV11-2 and TRBJ2-5, with 7 nucleotides matching TRBD2. Trimming at V came to 4 bases and at J to 4 bases, leaving 9 bases not matched to a gene. Germline lookup yields CDR1 SGHAT and CDR2 FQNNGV. The CDR3 runs to 15 residues.

This clonotype was detected only a few times. V usage is TRBV21-1 and J usage is TRBJ2-1; the table calls TRBD2, which could not be checked here. TRBV21-1 is designated a pseudogene. CDR3 length: 16 amino acids. Here the CDR3 reads CASSKNSTSGVHEQFF. CDR3 sequence (DNA): TGTGCCAGCAGCAAAAACTCCACTAGCGGGGTGCATGAGCAGTTCTTC.

This clonotype occurred a few times. The genes are TRBV25-1 and TRBJ2-6; D is unresolved. CDR3 length equals 17 residues. Trimming removed 3 bases from V and 0 bases from J, with 12 bases in between. From germline, CDR1 is MGHDK and CDR2 SYGVNS. The CDR3 sequence: CASSDSAGVSGANVLTF. CDR3 DNA: TGTGCCAGCAGTGATTCGGCCGGCGTCTCTGGGGCCAACGTCCTGACTTTC. Full variable domain (missing parts from reference TRBV25-1 and TRBJ2-6): EADIYQTPRYLVIGTGKKITLECSQTMGHDKMYWYQQDPGMELHLIHYSYGVNSTEKGDLSSESTVSRIRTEHFPLTLESARPSHTSQYLCASSDSAGVSGANVLTFGAGSRLTVL.

In the case of this clonotype: One junction end does not reproduce the germline sequence, and a read error may be involved. V gene TRBV7-8 combines with J gene TRBJ2-2; the D call may be TRBD1 or TRBD2 (5 bases each). The germline V gene encodes CDR1 SGHVS and CDR2 FQNEAQ. The CDR3 is made up of 14 amino acids. The CDR3 DNA sequence: TGTGCCATCAGCCCGGGGCTAGCCGCCGGGGAGCTGTTTTTT. Protein sequence: CAISPGLAAGELFF.

This clonotype appeared once. The chain couples TRBV6-1 to TRBJ2-3; tentatively, D is TRBD1 or TRBD2 (5 bases each). The V end lost 7 bases, the J end lost 0 bases, and 14 bases lay between the germline ends. The CDR3 is 15 residues long. CDR1 and CDR2 (germline): MNHNS, SASEGT. The CDR3 sequence is CASTWGLLSTDTQYF. Here the CDR3 DNA reads TGTGCCAGCACCTGGGGGTTATTGAGCACAGATACGCAGTATTTT.